This TCR beta chain was obtained from a study of blood T cell repertoires in COVID-19. Trimming took 3 bases from V and 3 from J, leaving 14 bases between them. The CDR3 is 15 residues long. Germline V gene sequence: CDR1 MNHEY, CDR2 SVGAGI. The repertoire was sequenced with immunoSEQ multiplex PCR; TCRdb's copy has only in-frame clones and lacks some. The sample yields some 250,000 clones, roughly 91% seen once. This chain links TRBV6-5 with TRBJ1-1, with D possibly TRBD1 on 5 matching bases. This clonotype was obtained from a woman between 40 and 55 years old with acute COVID-19. The specimen sequenced was PBMCs or T cells enriched from blood (not recorded which). For the CDR3, the DNA is TGTGCCAGCAGTTATTTAGGGGAATTTGACACTGAAGCTTTCTTT. It specifies CASSYLGEFDTEAFF.